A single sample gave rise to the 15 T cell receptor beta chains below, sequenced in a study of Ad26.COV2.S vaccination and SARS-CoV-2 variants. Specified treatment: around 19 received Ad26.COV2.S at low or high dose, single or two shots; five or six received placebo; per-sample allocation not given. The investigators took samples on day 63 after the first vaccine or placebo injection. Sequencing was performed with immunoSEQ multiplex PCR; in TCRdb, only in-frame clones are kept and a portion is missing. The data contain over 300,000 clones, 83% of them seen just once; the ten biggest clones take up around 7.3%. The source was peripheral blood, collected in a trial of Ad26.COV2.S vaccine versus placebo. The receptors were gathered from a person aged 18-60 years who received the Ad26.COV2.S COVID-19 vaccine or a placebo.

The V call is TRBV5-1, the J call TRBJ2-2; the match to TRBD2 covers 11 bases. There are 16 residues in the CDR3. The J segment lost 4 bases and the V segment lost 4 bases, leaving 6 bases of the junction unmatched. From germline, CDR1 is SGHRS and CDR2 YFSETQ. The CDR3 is CASSLLAGVATGELFF. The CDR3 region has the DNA TGCGCCAGCAGCCTACTAGCGGGAGTGGCCACCGGGGAGCTGTTTTTT.

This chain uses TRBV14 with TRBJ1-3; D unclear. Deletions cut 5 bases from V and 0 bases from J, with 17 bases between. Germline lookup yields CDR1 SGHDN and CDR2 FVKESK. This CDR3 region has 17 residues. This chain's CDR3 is CASSSWEEDHSGNTIYF. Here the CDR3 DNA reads TGTGCCAGCAGCTCCTGGGAGGAGGATCACTCTGGAAACACCATATATTTT.

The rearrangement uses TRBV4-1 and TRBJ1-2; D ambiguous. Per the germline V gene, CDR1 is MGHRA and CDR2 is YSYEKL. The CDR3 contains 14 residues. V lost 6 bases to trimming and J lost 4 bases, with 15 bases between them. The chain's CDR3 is CASRQPGQLYGYTF. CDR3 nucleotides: TGCGCCAGCAGGCAACCGGGCCAGCTCTATGGCTACACCTTC.

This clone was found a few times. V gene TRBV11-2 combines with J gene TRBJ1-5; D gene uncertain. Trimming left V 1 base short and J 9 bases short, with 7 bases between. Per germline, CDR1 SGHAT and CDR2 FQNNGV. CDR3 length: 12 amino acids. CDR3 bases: TGTGCCAGCAGCTTAGGTTCGGGGCCCCAGCATTTT. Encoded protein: CASSLGSGPQHF. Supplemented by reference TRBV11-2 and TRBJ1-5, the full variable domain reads EAGVAQSPRYKIIEKRQSVAFWCNPISGHATLYWYQQILGQGPKLLIQFQNNGVVDDSQLPKDRFSAERLKGVDSTLKIQPAKLEDSAVYLCASSLGSGPQHFGDGTRLSIL.

DNA of the CDR3: TGCGCCAGCAGCCAAGTAGGAGCGGGGGGGCCACGCGAGCAGTACTTC. Protein sequence: CASSQVGAGGPREQYF. The chain employs TRBV4-1 and TRBJ2-7, with 10 bases identical to TRBD2. This CDR3 has 16 residues. CDR1 is MGHRA and CDR2 is YSYEKL in the germline V gene. After removal of 1 base from V and 6 bases from J, the junction contained 9 bases not matched to a gene.

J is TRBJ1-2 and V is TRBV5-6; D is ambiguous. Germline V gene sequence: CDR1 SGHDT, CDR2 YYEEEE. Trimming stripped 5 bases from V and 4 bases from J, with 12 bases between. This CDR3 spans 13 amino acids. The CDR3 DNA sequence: TGTGCCAGCAGAGTGCATCGGTTCTATGGCTACACCTTC. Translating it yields CASRVHRFYGYTF.

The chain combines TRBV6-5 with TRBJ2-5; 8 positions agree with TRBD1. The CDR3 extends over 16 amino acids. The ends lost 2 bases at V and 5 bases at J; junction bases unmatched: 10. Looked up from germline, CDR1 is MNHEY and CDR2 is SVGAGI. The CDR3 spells CASSYGPGTGEETQYF. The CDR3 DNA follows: TGTGCCAGCAGTTACGGCCCTGGGACAGGAGAGGAGACCCAGTACTTC.

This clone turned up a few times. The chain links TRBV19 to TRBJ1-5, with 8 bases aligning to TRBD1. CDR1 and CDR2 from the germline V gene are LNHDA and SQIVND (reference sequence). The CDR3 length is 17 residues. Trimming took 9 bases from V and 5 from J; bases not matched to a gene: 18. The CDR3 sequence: CASADQGAMGGYQPQHF. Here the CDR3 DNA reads TGTGCCAGCGCAGATCAGGGGGCGATGGGAGGGTATCAGCCCCAGCATTTT.

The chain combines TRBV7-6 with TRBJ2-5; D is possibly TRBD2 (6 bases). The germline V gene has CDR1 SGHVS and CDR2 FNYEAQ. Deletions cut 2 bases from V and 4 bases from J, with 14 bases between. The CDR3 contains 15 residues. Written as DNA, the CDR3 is TGTGCCAGCAGCTTACACTCAGGGCGGGGAGAGACCCAGTACTTC. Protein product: CASSLHSGRGETQYF.

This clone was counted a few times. Here the CDR3 DNA reads TGTGCCAGCAGCGTTCTGACGATTAACACTGAAGCTTTCTTT. This translates into CASSVLTINTEAFF. The chain has TRBV9 and TRBJ1-1; D is unclear. Trimming pared 2 bases from V and 2 bases from J, leaving 10 bases between. Germline V lookup: CDR1 SGDLS, CDR2 YYNGEE. The CDR3 loop spans 14 amino acids.

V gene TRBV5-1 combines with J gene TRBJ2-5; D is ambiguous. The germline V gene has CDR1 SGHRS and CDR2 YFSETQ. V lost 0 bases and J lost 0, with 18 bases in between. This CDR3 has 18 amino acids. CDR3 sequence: CASSLAITRWQYQETQYF. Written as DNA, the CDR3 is TGCGCCAGCAGCTTGGCCATAACGCGTTGGCAGTACCAAGAGACCCAGTACTTC.

The CDR3 here is CASSGTGVPEYGYTF. CDR3 DNA sequence: TGCGCCAGCAGCGGCACAGGGGTTCCGGAGTATGGCTACACCTTC. V is TRBV5-1 and J is TRBJ1-2, with TRBD1 identical over 7 bases. Trimming took 4 bases from V and 5 from J; bases not matched to a gene: 11. Germline loops: CDR1 SGHRS, CDR2 YFSETQ. The CDR3 contains 15 residues.

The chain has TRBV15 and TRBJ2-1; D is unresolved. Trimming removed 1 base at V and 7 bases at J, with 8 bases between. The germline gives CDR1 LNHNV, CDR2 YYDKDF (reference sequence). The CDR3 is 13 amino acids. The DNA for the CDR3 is TGTGCCACCAGCAGAGTTCCCGAGAATGAGCAGTTCTTC. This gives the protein CATSRVPENEQFF.

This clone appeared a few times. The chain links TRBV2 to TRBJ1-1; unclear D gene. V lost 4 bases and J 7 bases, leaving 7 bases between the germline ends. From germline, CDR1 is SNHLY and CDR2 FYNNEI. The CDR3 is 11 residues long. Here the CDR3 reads CASSGEGEAFF. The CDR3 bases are TGTGCCAGCAGTGGGGAGGGTGAAGCTTTCTTT.

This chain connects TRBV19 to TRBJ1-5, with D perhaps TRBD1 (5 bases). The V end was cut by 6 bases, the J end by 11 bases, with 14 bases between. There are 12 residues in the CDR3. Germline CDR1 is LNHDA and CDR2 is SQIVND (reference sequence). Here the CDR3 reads CASSPNGGTQHF. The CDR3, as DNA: TGTGCCAGTAGCCCCAATGGGGGGACCCAGCATTTT. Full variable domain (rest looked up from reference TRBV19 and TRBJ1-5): DGGITQSPKYLFRKEGQNVTLSCEQNLNHDAMYWYRQDPGQGLRLIYYSQIVNDFQKGDIAEGYSVSREKKESFPLTVTSAQKNPTAFYLCASSPNGGTQHFGDGTRLSIL.